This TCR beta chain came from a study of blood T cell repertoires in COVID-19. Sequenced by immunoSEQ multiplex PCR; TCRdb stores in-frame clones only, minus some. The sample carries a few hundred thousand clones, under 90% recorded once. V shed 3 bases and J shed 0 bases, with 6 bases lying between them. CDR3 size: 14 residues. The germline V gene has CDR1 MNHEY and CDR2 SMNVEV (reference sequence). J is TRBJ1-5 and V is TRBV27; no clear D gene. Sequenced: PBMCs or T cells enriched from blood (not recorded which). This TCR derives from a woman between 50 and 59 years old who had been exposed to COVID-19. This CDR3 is CASSLTYSNQPQHF. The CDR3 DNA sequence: TGTGCCAGCAGTTTGACTTATAGCAATCAGCCCCAGCATTTT.